The 5 T cell receptor beta chains below all came from one sample that was sequenced in a study of cytomegalovirus exposure and HLA in healthy donors. Researchers ran the PCR with 60 Vbeta and 13 Jbeta primers. TCRdb's table, derived via immunoSEQ multiplex PCR, lists solely in-frame clones and lacks some. The sample lists 150,000 to 200,000 clones; 80% were seen once. Sequencing was carried out using PBMCs. The receptors were gathered from a woman between 40 and 55 years old in good health and CMV-seronegative.

The genes are TRBV7-6 and TRBJ2-7; TRBD1 might be the D (5 bases). Trimming pared 1 base from V and 3 bases from J, leaving 7 bases between. CDR3 length: 13 amino acids. Per the germline V gene, CDR1 is SGHVS and CDR2 is FNYEAQ. The CDR3: CASSLGTLYEQYF. DNA of the CDR3: TGTGCCAGCAGCTTAGGGACACTCTACGAGCAGTACTTC.

J is TRBJ2-7 and V is TRBV10-3, with TRBD1 as a possible D gene (6 bases). Germline V gene lookup returns CDR1 ENHRY and CDR2 SYGVKD. Trimming shortened V by 3 bases and J by 3 bases, and 18 bases separated the two germline ends. The CDR3 is 16 residues long. CDR3 sequence: CAISDTSRGGYYEQYF. The CDR3 DNA sequence: TGTGCCATCAGTGATACCTCCCGAGGGGGTTACTACGAGCAGTACTTC.

Points on this clone: Other DNA sequences within the sample encode an identical CDR3. The chain employs TRBV7-3 and TRBJ2-3, with 7 bases lining up with TRBD1. This CDR3 is built from 15 residues. V trimming: 5 bases; J trimming: 1 base; junction bases outside the gene matches: 6. Per germline, CDR1 SGHTA and CDR2 FQGTGA. This chain's CDR3 is CASSLRGQGTDTQYF. The CDR3 DNA reads TGTGCCAGCAGCCTCCGCGGACAGGGCACAGATACGCAGTATTTT.

This chain links TRBV9 with TRBJ2-7; 9 positions match TRBD1. CDR1 is SGDLS and CDR2 is YYNGEE in the germline V gene. The CDR3 runs 15 residues. V was pared by 0 bases and J by 0 bases, with 1 base of the junction left unmatched. CDR3 DNA: TGTGCCAGCAGCGTAGGGACAGGGGCCTCCTACGAGCAGTACTTC. Translating gives CASSVGTGASYEQYF.

The chain links TRBV5-5 to TRBJ2-5; a weak D match, TRBD2 (6 bases). CDR1 and CDR2 from the germline V gene are SGHKS and YYEKEE (reference sequence). The CDR3 is 15 residues long. V was clipped by 0 bases and J by 5 bases, with 14 bases between them. The CDR3 coding sequence is TGTGCCAGCAGCTTGGTAGCGACTAGGAAGGAGACCCAGTACTTC. Its translation: CASSLVATRKETQYF.